In this sample, the clone carrying this T cell receptor (beta chain) turned up a few times. The source of the sample is a study of T-cell memory formation after mild COVID-19. V lost 6 bases and J lost 1, with 6 bases in between. The CDR3 contains 12 residues. TCRdb independently ran MiXCR on the 5' RACE reads; one entry per CDR3 protein. The table has fewer than 50,000 distinct CDR3 sequences, about 7.3% seen once. This sequence joins TRBV12-3 or TRBV12-4 and TRBJ1-1; no clear D gene. This TCR was recovered from a man younger than 35 who had mild COVID-19 (a few samples of this study predate the infection). Cell type and time point are not known. The source material was PBMCs or a T cell subset sorted from them (not recorded which). The CDR3 loop is CASRARNTEAFF. As DNA, the CDR3 is TGTGCCAGCAGGGCAAGGAACACTGAAGCTTTCTTT.